Following are 19 T cell receptor beta chains from one sample sequenced in a study of early T cells in non-severe SARS-CoV-2 infection (dated by TCRdb to the early 2020s). Library preparation was by 5' RACE. Sequencing was carried out with a NextSeq 500. The public reads were reprocessed in TCRdb via fastp at Q25 and MiXCR, keeping in-frame beta chains. CDR3 protein duplicates are merged, each entry listing the most common genes and DNA. The sample contains tens of thousands of distinct CDR3 sequences, roughly 12% of them found a single time. The biggest ten clones account for roughly 7% of the sample. The sequenced sample consisted of whole blood. These receptors were obtained from an adult who was a healthcare worker with PCR-confirmed SARS-CoV-2 infection or an uninfected control (not recorded which).

This clonotype counts as medium-sized. This rearrangement joins TRBV10-3 to TRBJ2-5; either TRBD1 or TRBD2 may supply D (6 bases each). The V gene's germline CDR1 is ENHRY and CDR2 SYGVKD. V gave up 6 bases and J gave up 4 bases, with 18 bases separating them. This CDR3 contains 15 residues. The chain's CDR3 is CAIRAGGVVGETQYF. The CDR3 bases are TGTGCCATCAGAGCCGGGGGCGTCGTCGGAGAGACCCAGTACTTC.

Notes on this clonotype: The junction departs from germline at one end; a sequencing error may be responsible. The chain employs TRBV4-1 and TRBJ2-2, with 7 bases that match TRBD2. This CDR3 is built from 16 residues. Germline CDR1 is MGHRA and CDR2 is YSYEKL. CDR3 in amino acids: CASSQGWKRGTGELFF. CDR3 bases: TGCGCCAGCAGCCAAGGTTGGAAGCGGGGCACCGGGGAGCTGTTTTTC.

V usage is TRBV2 and J usage is TRBJ1-4; TRBD1 might be the D (6 bases). CDR3 length: 14 amino acids. Germline loops: CDR1 SNHLY, CDR2 FYNNEI. The V and J ends lost 5 bases and 7 bases respectively, with 14 bases between them. This chain's CDR3 is CASSTRTEGEKLFF. CDR3 nucleotide sequence: TGTGCCAGCAGTACAAGGACAGAGGGTGAAAAACTGTTTTTT.

Many counts were recorded for this clonotype. V usage is TRBV15 and J usage is TRBJ2-2; TRBD1 matches 8 bases. The CDR3 is 14 amino acids. The trim removed 1 base at V and 8 bases at J, leaving 3 bases unmatched. Germline loops: CDR1 LNHNV, CDR2 YYDKDF (reference sequence). DNA of the CDR3: TGTGCCACCAGCAGAGGGGACAGGACGGGGGAGCTGTTTTTT. This gives the protein CATSRGDRTGELFF. The full variable domain, in which reference TRBV15 and TRBJ2-2 provide the parts outside the CDR3, is DAMVIQNPRYQVTQFGKPVTLSCSQTLNHNVMYWYQQKSSQAPKLLFHYYDKDFNNEADTPDNFQSRRPNTSFCFLDIRSPGLGDTAMYLCATSRGDRTGELFFGEGSRLTVL.

V usage is TRBV12-5 and J usage is TRBJ1-1; D uncertain. The germline V and J ends were trimmed by 6 bases and 6 bases, with 14 bases remaining between them. Looked up from germline, CDR1 is LGHNT and CDR2 is FRNRAP. CDR3 size: 13 residues. For the CDR3, the DNA is TGTGCTAGTGGCCAGGAAAAGGTGGCTGAAGCTTTCTTT. Translating it yields CASGQEKVAEAFF. The full variable domain, its missing parts supplied by reference TRBV12-5 and TRBJ1-1, is DARVTQTPRHKVTEMGQEVTMRCQPILGHNTVFWYRQTMMQGLELLAYFRNRAPLDDSGMPKDRFSAEMPDATLATLKIQPSEPRDSAVYFCASGQEKVAEAFFGQGTRLTVV.

This clonotype was seen at least ten times. The chain has TRBV24-1 and TRBJ2-5, with 7 bases that match TRBD1. CDR1 and CDR2 (germline): KGHDR, SFDVKD. V shed 5 bases, J shed 2 bases, and the junction held 10 bases outside the gene matches. The CDR3 spans 16 residues. The CDR3: CATSVLPGQKQETQYF. The CDR3 DNA sequence: TGTGCCACCAGTGTCCTGCCGGGACAGAAACAAGAGACCCAGTACTTC.

In its sample, this clonotype was seen a few times. The chain employs TRBV7-9 and TRBJ2-1; maybe TRBD2 (7 bases). V was shortened by 4 bases and J by 9 bases, with 13 bases between the two germline ends. The CDR3 sequence is 13 residues long. Germline lookup yields CDR1 SEHNR and CDR2 FQNEAQ (reference sequence). CDR3 loop: CASSWGGQSEQFF. The CDR3 nucleotides read TGTGCCAGCAGCTGGGGGGGCCAGAGTGAGCAGTTCTTC.

In its sample, this clonotype was seen many times. V gene TRBV24-1 combines with J gene TRBJ2-1; D possibly corresponds to TRBD2 (6 bases). The CDR3 extends over 16 amino acids. From germline, CDR1 is KGHDR and CDR2 SFDVKD. The V end was cut by 3 bases, the J end by 0 bases, with 11 bases between. The CDR3 here is CATSDARGLSYNEQFF. The DNA of the CDR3 is TGTGCCACCAGTGATGCGCGGGGCCTCTCCTACAATGAGCAGTTCTTC.

The sample holds a few counts of this clonotype. This chain links TRBV5-4 with TRBJ1-1; D might be TRBD1 (5 bases). Germline assignment: CDR1 SGHNT and CDR2 YYREEE (reference sequence). V was shortened by 4 bases and J by 0 bases, with 13 bases between the two germline ends. CDR3 length: 15 amino acids. CDR3 in DNA: TGTGCCAGCAGCCCCACAGGTTCCATGAACACTGAAGCTTTCTTT. This translates into CASSPTGSMNTEAFF.

This clonotype was observed at least ten times. The chain links TRBV20-1 to TRBJ2-2; unclear D gene. The CDR3 sequence is 15 residues long. Looked up from germline, CDR1 is DFQATT and CDR2 is SNEGSKA (reference sequence). V was pared by 2 bases and J by 3 bases, with 13 bases between. The CDR3: CSARTTGLDTGELFF. CDR3 DNA: TGCAGTGCTAGAACCACCGGGTTAGACACCGGGGAGCTGTTTTTT.

There are a few counts of this clonotype. V is TRBV7-3 and J is TRBJ2-3; D is uncertain. V lost 2 bases to trimming and J lost 1 base, with 7 bases between them. This CDR3 region has 14 residues. CDR1 SGHTA and CDR2 FQGTGA come from the germline V gene. CDR3 region: CASSLLLGTDTQYF. In DNA, the CDR3 is TGTGCCAGCAGCTTACTTCTTGGCACAGATACGCAGTATTTT.

This clonotype appeared many times. The V call is TRBV4-3, the J call TRBJ2-7, with 7 bases that match TRBD1. V dropped 0 bases and J dropped 0; count of bases not matched to a gene: 5. The CDR3 extends over 16 amino acids. Germline V lookup: CDR1 LGHNA, CDR2 YSLEER. CDR3 bases: TGCGCCAGCAGCCAAGATCAGGGGGACAGCTCCTACGAGCAGTACTTC. Translation gives CASSQDQGDSSYEQYF.

The chain employs TRBV4-3 and TRBJ2-5; no clear D gene. Per the germline V gene, CDR1 is LGHNA and CDR2 is YSLEER. The CDR3 loop spans 13 amino acids. V was clipped by 2 bases and J by 2 bases, with 6 bases between them. The CDR3 DNA is TGCGCCAGCAGCCAACACGTTCAAGAGACCCAGTACTTC. It encodes CASSQHVQETQYF.

This clonotype showed up many times. The rearrangement joins TRBV7-9 to TRBJ1-1; the D is unclear. The CDR3 contains 12 residues. Trimming pared 5 bases from V and 7 bases from J, leaving 11 bases between. CDR1 is SEHNR and CDR2 is FQNEAQ in the germline V gene (reference sequence). CDR3: CASSPAGSEAFF. The DNA for the CDR3 is TGTGCCAGCAGCCCGGCCGGCAGTGAAGCTTTCTTT. The variable domain in full, completed from reference TRBV7-9 and TRBJ1-1, reads DTGVSQNPRHKITKRGQNVTFRCDPISEHNRLYWYRQTLGQGPEFLTYFQNEAQLEKSRLLSDRFSAERPKGSFSTLEIQRTEQGDSAMYLCASSPAGSEAFFGQGTRLTVV.

The rearrangement joins TRBV9 to TRBJ2-6, with 7 nucleotides matching TRBD1. This CDR3 has 18 amino acids. The trim removed 3 bases at V and 1 base at J, leaving 10 bases unmatched. Germline V gene sequence: CDR1 SGDLS, CDR2 YYNGEE. The CDR3 loop reads CASSAHGTALSGANVLTF. CDR3 coding DNA: TGTGCCAGCAGCGCCCACGGGACAGCATTATCTGGGGCCAACGTCCTGACTTTC.

There are many counts of this clonotype. The chain joins TRBV20-1 to TRBJ2-3; D gene ambiguous. Germline assignment: CDR1 DFQATT and CDR2 SNEGSKA (reference sequence). There are 14 residues in the CDR3. The germline V and J ends were trimmed by 3 bases and 0 bases, with 10 bases remaining between them. CDR3 in amino acids: CSARSATSTDTQYF. For the CDR3, the DNA is TGCAGTGCTAGGTCGGCGACTAGCACAGATACGCAGTATTTT.

The rearrangement joins TRBV5-1 to TRBJ2-5; 7 nucleotides match TRBD2. The CDR3 loop spans 14 amino acids. J gave up 2 bases and V 4 bases, and 5 bases lay outside the gene matches. CDR1 is SGHRS and CDR2 is YFSETQ in the germline V gene. In nucleotides, the CDR3 is TGCGCCAGCAGCCCGTGGGGGGGACAAGAGACCCAGTACTTC. Translated, it gives CASSPWGGQETQYF.

This clonotype was detected ten times or more. The chain combines TRBV5-1 with TRBJ2-5, with a weak D call TRBD2 (6 bases). The CDR3 totals 16 residues. V was cut by 4 bases and J by 2 bases, with 18 bases left in between. CDR1 is SGHRS, CDR2 YFSETQ, per germline. In DNA, the CDR3 is TGCGCCAGCAGCCCCGGGAGTGGGTCATCTCAAGAGACCCAGTACTTC. Amino acids: CASSPGSGSSQETQYF.

This clonotype was seen at least ten times. The chain uses TRBV7-2 and TRBJ2-1, with 10 bases aligning to TRBD2. The CDR3 has 13 residues. Germline V lookup: CDR1 SGHTA, CDR2 FQGNSA. Trimming took 2 bases from V and 9 from J; bases not matched to a gene: 1. DNA of the CDR3: TGTGCCAGCAGCTTAAGGACTAGCGGTGAGCAGTTCTTC. It translates to CASSLRTSGEQFF.